The subject of this entry is one T cell receptor (beta chain). Its specificity is not known. The germline V gene encodes CDR1 SGHRS and CDR2 YFSETQ. V was clipped by 0 bases and J by 0 bases; unmatched bases: 8. CDR3 length: 17 residues. This sample is drawn from a study of cytomegalovirus exposure and HLA in healthy donors. General study results and limits: Highly shared variants forming one cluster were likely a sequencing artifact.

With 60 Vbeta and 13 Jbeta primers, the PCR was carried out. Per the authors' pipeline: It was a later analysis that counted 83 million or so unique TCR beta chains, of which roughly 10 million were shared. TCRdb's table, derived via immunoSEQ multiplex PCR, lists solely in-frame clones and lacks some. V and J calls and clone size are those listed in that table; D and trimming were worked out from the DNA. The sample includes more than 50,000 clones, approximately 83% seen only once; the top ten take around 10%. The sequenced sample consisted of PBMCs. This receptor was obtained from a female donor in good health and CMV-seronegative. J is TRBJ1-1 and V is TRBV5-1; 7 bases line up with TRBD1. DNA for the CDR3: TGCGCCAGCAGCTTGGAGGGGGCGTGGGGTATGAACACTGAAGCTTTCTTT. As protein: CASSLEGAWGMNTEAFF.